The 13 T cell receptor beta chains below all came from one sample that was sequenced in a study of blood T cells in healthy people across ages. The second PCR ran about 6 to 12 cycles with a sample-barcoded 5' primer and J-beta primers. Each CDR3 protein gets one entry after TCRdb re-called the 5' RACE reads with MiXCR. The profile shows about 1.4 million distinct CDR3 sequences, around 55% of them singletons. Sequenced sample: blood. These receptors came from a man younger than 35 in good health.

This chain uses TRBV6-1 with TRBJ1-2; maybe TRBD1 (5 bases). Germline V CDR1 and CDR2: MNHNS, SASEGT. The CDR3 is 14 amino acids. Trimming removed 3 bases at V and 1 base at J, with 9 bases between. The chain's CDR3 is CASSDRAYNYGYTF. The CDR3 DNA is TGTGCCAGCAGTGACAGGGCTTATAACTATGGCTACACCTTC.

The rearrangement links TRBV3-1 to TRBJ2-7; TRBD1 agrees at 7 bases. CDR1 is LGHDT and CDR2 is YNNKEL in the germline V gene (reference sequence). The J segment lost 3 bases and the V segment lost 0 bases, leaving 8 bases of the junction unmatched. The CDR3 covers 16 residues. The CDR3 DNA sequence: TGTGCCAGCAGCCAAGATGCCGGGACAGCCAACTACGAGCAGTACTTC. This encodes CASSQDAGTANYEQYF.

In this sample, this clonotype turned up a few times. J is TRBJ2-5 and V is TRBV5-1; TRBD1 matches at 9 bases. CDR3 length: 20 amino acids. Germline V CDR1 and CDR2: SGHRS, YFSETQ. J gave up 11 bases and V 1 base, and 27 bases lay outside the gene matches. CDR3 amino acids: CASSLITGQGISWTLRKQYF. CDR3 coding DNA: TGCGCCAGCAGCTTGATTACGGGACAGGGAATTAGCTGGACCCTACGAAAGCAGTACTTC.

J is TRBJ1-6 and V is TRBV2, with D possibly matching TRBD1 (6 bases). Trimming cost V 7 bases and J 7 bases, with 26 bases left between them. Germline values: CDR1 SNHLY, CDR2 FYNNEI. CDR3 length: 18 residues. CDR3 residues: CASNIIADVGARNSPLHF. CDR3 DNA sequence: TGTGCCAGCAATATTATCGCAGACGTGGGGGCTAGAAATTCACCCCTCCACTTT.

This clonotype appeared once. The rearrangement uses TRBV20-1 and TRBJ2-5; D uncertain. Trimming left V 4 bases short and J 4 bases short, with 13 bases between. CDR1 and CDR2 from the germline V gene are DFQATT and SNEGSKA (reference sequence). The CDR3 totals 13 residues. DNA of the CDR3: TGCAGTGCTATAGATTGGTCGGGAGAGACCCAGTACTTC. This translates into CSAIDWSGETQYF.

This chain joins TRBV6-2 or TRBV6-3 and TRBJ2-7; D is unresolved. Germline CDR1 and CDR2: MNHEY and SVGEGT. The CDR3 spans 16 residues. V was cut by 0 bases and J by 0 bases, with 12 bases left in between. Here the CDR3 DNA reads TGTGCCAGCAGTTACTCCCTGACCAATGGCTCCTACGAGCAGTACTTC. Its protein product is CASSYSLTNGSYEQYF.

The chain couples TRBV9 to TRBJ2-7; 7 nucleotides align to TRBD2. The J segment lost 2 bases and the V segment lost 0 bases, leaving 8 bases of the junction unmatched. This CDR3 has 16 amino acids. Germline values: CDR1 SGDLS, CDR2 YYNGEE. The CDR3 region has the DNA TGTGCCAGCAGCGTAGCACTAAGCGGGACGACCTACGAGCAGTACTTC. It encodes CASSVALSGTTYEQYF.

The rearrangement joins TRBV18 to TRBJ2-2; the D is unclear. CDR1 is KGHSH and CDR2 is LQKENI in the germline V gene. This CDR3 has 13 residues. Trimming removed 2 bases from V and 4 bases from J, with 5 bases in between. The CDR3 protein is CASSPEITGELFF. The CDR3 bases are TGTGCCAGCTCACCAGAGATCACCGGGGAGCTGTTTTTT.

This clonotype was detected once. The chain uses TRBV6-2 or TRBV6-3 and TRBJ2-7; 9 bases are a match to TRBD2. J was trimmed by 3 bases and V by 6 bases; bases with no gene match: 9. The germline gives CDR1 MNHEY, CDR2 SVGEGT. CDR3 length equals 15 residues. For the CDR3, the DNA is TGTGCCAGCAGCGAGACTAGCGGAGCCTACTACGAGCAGTACTTC. This encodes CASSETSGAYYEQYF.

The chain employs TRBV29-1 and TRBJ2-1; 9 bases are a match to TRBD2. With 3 bases clipped from V and 3 bases from J, the junction kept 9 bases outside the gene matches. Germline CDR1 is SQVTM and CDR2 is ANQGSEA. The CDR3 sequence is 16 residues long. This chain's CDR3 is CSVEGLAGAYYNEQFF. CDR3 in DNA: TGCAGCGTTGAGGGTTTAGCGGGGGCGTACTACAATGAGCAGTTCTTC.

This clonotype was seen more than once but under ten times. The gene calls are TRBV20-1 and TRBJ2-4; the D is unclear. The ends were cut back, 3 bases at V and 9 bases at J, with 15 bases in the middle. Germline CDR1 reads DFQATT; CDR2 reads SNEGSKA (reference sequence). This CDR3 has 13 residues. This chain's CDR3 is CSARGGFPTIQYF. The CDR3 DNA reads TGCAGTGCTAGGGGCGGTTTCCCGACCATTCAGTACTTC.

The chain joins TRBV5-1 to TRBJ2-7, with 8 bases aligning to TRBD2. The germline CDR1 and CDR2 sequences are SGHRS and YFSETQ. This CDR3 has 15 amino acids. Trimming removed 4 bases from V and 4 bases from J; junction bases left unmatched: 10. In nucleotides, the CDR3 is TGCGCCAGCAGCGCGGCGGGGGGCAGTTATTACGAGCAGTACTTC. Amino acids: CASSAAGGSYYEQYF.

The chain uses TRBV14 and TRBJ2-7; D is unresolved. TRBJ2-4 explains the end of the DNA better; the J call may be wrong. Germline V gives CDR1 SGHDN, CDR2 FVKESK. The CDR3 runs to 15 residues. CDR3 sequence: CASSQDVQTKNIQYF. CDR3 in DNA: TGTGCCAGCAGCCAAGATGTACAAACCAAAAACATTCAGTACTTC.